These 25 T cell receptor beta chains were sequenced from one sample in a study of blood T cell repertoires in COVID-19. Data came from immunoSEQ multiplex PCR; TCRdb stores just in-frame clones and leaves some out. The profile covers tens of thousands of clones, with roughly four fifths appearing a single time and approximately 8.6% taken by the ten largest. Sequencing was performed on peripheral blood. These receptors all come from a human donor in a cohort sampled during active COVID-19.

V and J are TRBV19 and TRBJ1-6, with unresolved D. V was trimmed by 1 base and J by 10 bases, leaving 5 bases between them. Germline CDR1 and CDR2: LNHDA and SQIVND (reference sequence). The CDR3 length is 12 residues. The CDR3: CASSIAGSPLHF. CDR3 coding DNA: TGTGCCAGTAGTATAGCGGGGTCACCCCTCCACTTT.

This chain connects TRBV29-1 to TRBJ1-1; a possible D gene is TRBD1 (6 bases). The CDR3 sequence is 14 residues long. Trimming cost V 4 bases and J 5 bases, with 17 bases left between them. The V gene's germline CDR1 is SQVTM and CDR2 ANQGSEA. The CDR3 nucleotides read TGCAGCGTTGCCAGGGACACCGAGCCGACTGAAGCTTTCTTT. Protein product: CSVARDTEPTEAFF.

The chain employs TRBV5-6 and TRBJ2-1; D uncertain. The CDR3 extends over 13 amino acids. Germline values: CDR1 SGHDT, CDR2 YYEEEE. V dropped 0 bases and J dropped 2 bases, with 3 bases sitting between them. The CDR3 sequence: CASSLATYNEQFF. Here the CDR3 DNA reads TGTGCCAGCAGCTTGGCCACCTACAATGAGCAGTTCTTC.

In the case of this clone: Other DNA sequences from this sample encode an identical CDR3 as well. The CDR3 DNA reads as TGTGCCAGCAGTTACTCCGGGGGGGGGAACACCGGGGAGCTGTTTTTT. This encodes CASSYSGGGNTGELFF. The chain links TRBV6-6 to TRBJ2-2; TRBD2 matches 8 bases. The CDR3 consists of 16 residues. CDR1 is MNHNY, CDR2 SVGAGI, per germline (reference sequence). V lost 0 bases, J lost 1 base, and 1 base stayed unmatched.

This chain joins TRBV7-3 and TRBJ2-6, with D possibly being TRBD2 (5 bases). The CDR3 consists of 18 residues. The germline V gene encodes CDR1 SGHTA and CDR2 FQGTGA. Between the trimmed V and J ends, which lost 1 base and 0 bases, there was a span of 13 bases. CDR3 sequence: CASSLKTKGLSGANVLTF. The CDR3 DNA is TGTGCCAGCAGCTTAAAGACTAAGGGCCTCTCTGGGGCCAACGTCCTGACTTTC. The full variable domain, completed using reference TRBV7-3 and TRBJ2-6, is GAGVSQTPSNKVTEKGKYVELRCDPISGHTALYWYRQSLGQGPEFLIYFQGTGAADDSGLPNDRFFAVRPEGSVSTLKIQRTERGDSAVYLCASSLKTKGLSGANVLTFGAGSRLTVL.

The CDR3 reads CASSLAGGTGELFF. The DNA for the CDR3 is TGTGCCAGCAGTCTAGCGGGGGGCACCGGGGAGCTGTTTTTT. This sequence joins TRBV2 and TRBJ2-2; 11 nucleotides agree with TRBD2. V shed 5 bases and J 4 bases; nucleotides not matched to a gene: 0. Per germline, CDR1 SNHLY and CDR2 FYNNEI. The CDR3 has 14 amino acids.

V is TRBV7-2 and J is TRBJ2-7, with D uncertain. This CDR3 has 12 residues. V gave up 5 bases and J gave up 3 bases, with 8 bases separating them. Per germline, CDR1 SGHTA and CDR2 FQGNSA. The CDR3 region is CASSAGYYEQYF. The CDR3 nucleotides read TGTGCCAGCAGCGCCGGTTACTACGAGCAGTACTTC.

The V and J genes are TRBV7-9 and TRBJ1-1; D is uncertain. Germline CDR1 SEHNR, CDR2 FQNEAQ (reference sequence). The CDR3 is 14 amino acids. V was shortened by 0 bases and J by 7 bases, with 12 bases between the two germline ends. CDR3 region: CASSLATGSLEAFF. The CDR3 region has the DNA TGTGCCAGCAGCTTAGCGACGGGGAGTCTTGAAGCTTTCTTT.

This chain connects TRBV28 to TRBJ1-1; D ambiguous. The CDR3 totals 14 residues. Germline V gene sequence: CDR1 MDHEN, CDR2 SYDVKM. V lost 4 bases to trimming and J lost 0 bases, with 9 bases between them. This CDR3 reads CASSSFTVNTEAFF. The CDR3 nucleotides are TGTGCCAGCAGTTCATTTACAGTGAACACTGAAGCTTTCTTT.

The J gene is TRBJ2-1, the V gene TRBV12-5; 11 nucleotides match TRBD2. Unmatched junction bases numbered 18, after V lost 5 bases and J lost 12 bases. CDR3 length equals 17 residues. The germline V gene encodes CDR1 LGHNT and CDR2 FRNRAP. CDR3: CASGEAGTSGTPVWQFF. CDR3 nucleotide sequence: TGTGCTAGTGGTGAAGCCGGGACTAGCGGTACCCCGGTTTGGCAGTTCTTC.

CDR3 amino acids: CASSLGLAEEETQYF. CDR3 DNA: TGTGCCAGCAGCTTGGGACTAGCGGAGGAAGAGACCCAGTACTTC. The V call is TRBV11-2, the J call TRBJ2-5, with 11 bases fitting TRBD2. Looked up from germline, CDR1 is SGHAT and CDR2 is FQNNGV. CDR3 length: 15 residues. V dropped 3 bases and J dropped 3; count of bases not matched to a gene: 3.

V gene TRBV5-6 combines with J gene TRBJ2-7; TRBD1 might be the D (6 bases). The germline gives CDR1 SGHDT, CDR2 YYEEEE. CDR3 length equals 12 residues. Trimming left V 5 bases short and J 5 bases short, with 11 bases between. The CDR3 DNA sequence: TGTGCCAGCAGGGGACAATCCAACGAGCAGTACTTC. As protein: CASRGQSNEQYF. The full variable domain, its missing parts supplied by reference TRBV5-6 and TRBJ2-7, is DAGVTQSPTHLIKTRGQQVTLRCSPKSGHDTVSWYQQALGQGPQFIFQYYEEEERQRGNFPDRFSGHQFPNYSSELNVNALLLGDSALYLCASRGQSNEQYFGPGTRLTVT.

This clone has only one observation. The CDR3 coding sequence is TGTGCCAGCAGCCGTTTTCGTGTGAGGGTGAACACCGGGGAGCTGTTTTTT. This gives the protein CASSRFRVRVNTGELFF. The chain links TRBV7-2 to TRBJ2-2; TRBD2 is a possible D gene (5 bases). CDR1 SGHTA and CDR2 FQGNSA come from the germline V gene. The length of the CDR3 is 17 residues. Trimming removed 5 bases at V and 1 base at J, with 17 bases between.

This rearrangement joins TRBV11-3 to TRBJ2-7; 12 bases map to TRBD2. The CDR3 covers 13 residues. V gave up 5 bases and J gave up 7 bases; unmatched junction bases: 3. Per germline, CDR1 SGHNT and CDR2 YENEEA. The CDR3 DNA reads as TGTGCCAGCAGCGGGCTAGCGGGAGGGGAGCAGTACTTC. Amino acid sequence: CASSGLAGGEQYF.

This clone was observed once. V gene TRBV9 combines with J gene TRBJ2-7; 7 positions match TRBD1. The CDR3 contains 14 residues. CDR1 is SGDLS and CDR2 is YYNGEE in the germline V gene. V shed 2 bases and J 3 bases; nucleotides not matched to a gene: 5. Written as DNA, the CDR3 is TGTGCCAGCAGCGTCGGCAGGGGGTTCTACGAGCAGTACTTC. Translation gives CASSVGRGFYEQYF.

The genes are TRBV3-1 (or the pseudogene TRBV3-2) and TRBJ2-7; D perhaps matches TRBD2 (7 bases). V lost 2 bases to trimming and J lost 2 bases, with 19 bases between them. The CDR3 has 17 residues. Per germline, CDR1 LGHDT and CDR2 YNNKEL (reference sequence). CDR3 region: CASSQCADPGGAYEQYF. The CDR3 coding sequence is TGTGCCAGCAGCCAATGCGCCGACCCGGGGGGCGCCTACGAGCAGTACTTC.

This chain links TRBV25-1 with TRBJ1-1; TRBD1 is a possible D gene (5 bases). The CDR3 sequence is 15 residues long. Germline CDR1 and CDR2: MGHDK and SYGVNS. The germline V and J ends were trimmed by 0 bases and 1 base, with 9 bases remaining between them. The CDR3 is CASSEYGRANTEAFF. CDR3 nucleotide sequence: TGTGCCAGCAGTGAATACGGCAGGGCGAACACTGAAGCTTTCTTT.

J is TRBJ2-7 and V is TRBV27, with a possible D match to TRBD1 (5 bases). CDR3 size: 14 residues. Trimming stripped 8 bases from V and 3 bases from J, with 17 bases between. CDR1 MNHEY and CDR2 SMNVEV come from the germline V gene (reference sequence). DNA of the CDR3: TGTGCCAGCTGGGGCGCACCAAAAAGCTACGAGCAGTACTTC. Protein: CASWGAPKSYEQYF.

The chain employs TRBV3-1 (or the pseudogene TRBV3-2) and TRBJ1-1; D unresolved. This CDR3 has 15 residues. Germline CDR1 LGHDT, CDR2 YNNKEL (reference sequence). Trimming left V 0 bases short and J 0 bases short, with 8 bases between. This CDR3 is CASSQDQYMNTEAFF. The CDR3 DNA follows: TGTGCCAGCAGCCAAGACCAGTACATGAACACTGAAGCTTTCTTT.

The chain has TRBV6-4 and TRBJ2-3, with 7 bases lining up with TRBD2. Looked up from germline, CDR1 is MRHNA and CDR2 is SNTAGT. V gave up 6 bases and J gave up 6 bases; unmatched junction bases: 9. The CDR3 covers 14 residues. Written as DNA, the CDR3 is TGTGCCAGCAGCCACGGACTAGACACGGATACGCAGTATTTT. Amino acid sequence: CASSHGLDTDTQYF.

J is TRBJ2-3 and V is TRBV29-1, with 14 positions matching TRBD2. Germline lookup yields CDR1 SQVTM and CDR2 ANQGSEA. The V and J ends lost 6 bases and 6 bases, in that order; junction bases with no gene match: 8. CDR3 length equals 15 residues. The CDR3 bases are TGCAGCGTGACGGGACTAGCGGGGGAGTTCGATACGCAGTATTTT. The encoded protein is CSVTGLAGEFDTQYF.

The chain couples TRBV4-2 to TRBJ1-3, with D unclear. The CDR3 runs 16 residues. V was clipped by 0 bases and J by 0 bases, with 9 bases between them. Germline V gene sequence: CDR1 LGHNA, CDR2 YNFKEQ. The CDR3 DNA reads TGTGCCAGCAGCCAAGAGGGCAGATACTCTGGAAACACCATATATTTT. It yields the protein CASSQEGRYSGNTIYF.

This clone was detected once. The chain joins TRBV4-3 to TRBJ2-7; 8 positions agree with TRBD1. From germline, CDR1 is LGHNA and CDR2 YSLEER. CDR3 length equals 15 residues. V gave up 1 base and J gave up 2 bases; unmatched junction bases: 4. This CDR3 is CASSQGQGSAYEQYF. The CDR3 DNA reads TGCGCCAGCAGCCAAGGACAGGGGAGCGCCTACGAGCAGTACTTC.

The chain recombines TRBV5-1 with TRBJ2-3, with 8 bases matching TRBD2. The germline V gene has CDR1 SGHRS and CDR2 YFSETQ. There are 16 residues in the CDR3. V dropped 0 bases and J dropped 6; count of bases not matched to a gene: 9. The DNA for the CDR3 is TGCGCCAGCAGCTTGGATCTTAGCGGGGCGCGGGATACGCAGTATTTT. It codes for CASSLDLSGARDTQYF.

CDR3 region: CASSTSGGNTIYF. Here the CDR3 DNA reads TGTGCCAGTAGTACCTCCGGTGGAAACACCATATATTTT. This sequence joins TRBV19 and TRBJ1-3; D uncertain. There are 13 residues in the CDR3. V gave up 4 bases and J gave up 3 bases, with 7 bases separating them. Germline CDR1 and CDR2: LNHDA and SQIVND (reference sequence).